This T cell receptor (beta chain) was sequenced for a study of T-cell reconstitution after alpha-beta-depleted transplantation in children. A library of TCRbeta sequences, prepared with unique molecular identifiers, was generated. TCRdb ran MiXCR on the PCR reads and lists one entry per CDR3 protein. The data show about 980,000 distinct CDR3 sequences, less than 30% seen once. The specimen was PBMCs, mostly from graft donor cells, collected 360 days after TCRalphabeta/CD19-depleted stem cell transplant. This TCR derives from a boy under two years old who had a stem cell transplant for SCID, so the T cells may come from the graft donor.

The CDR3 region is CASSFAPSLNTEAFF. DNA for the CDR3: TGTGCCAGCAGTTTCGCTCCCAGTTTGAACACTGAAGCTTTCTTT. This chain joins TRBV12-3 or TRBV12-4 and TRBJ1-1, with no clear D. The length of the CDR3 is 15 residues. V dropped 3 bases and J dropped 0 bases, with 11 bases sitting between them.